This TCR beta chain was identified during a study of T cell changes during pregnancy in multiple sclerosis (dated by TCRdb to about 2019). Turning to the overall study: In women with multiple sclerosis, the researchers looked at how the T cell repertoire shifted as pregnancy progressed.

Libraries were made using the immunoSEQ multiplex PCR assay. In its TCRdb copy, this immuneACCESS table keeps in-frame sequences only and misses some clones. Where compared with another copy, unresolved V genes explain less than half of these, and the others have no known cause. In this sample the table shows about 30,000 clones, just over 90% of which occur a single time. The ten biggest clones cover less than 0.55% of the sample. From the cysteine through the phenylalanine, the CDR3 covers 14 amino acids. Only CDR3 DNA is held: 42 bases, read in frame from base 1. Trimmed from V: 7 bases; trimmed from J: 4 bases; junction bases lacking a gene match: 3. The germline V gene (reference sequence) gives CDR1 as LNHDA and CDR2 as SQIVND. Details on this clone: Its antigen specificity is not known. The sample holds no much larger clone one base away, and base qualities are not on file.

The chain employs TRBV19 and TRBJ1-4, with 10 middle bases fitting TRBD1. The TCR originated in a female donor with multiple sclerosis, enrolled in a pregnancy study. Source: CD4+ T cells from peripheral blood mononuclear cells, taken after pregnancy. The nucleotide sequence is given as TGTGCCAGTAACGACAGGGGGCTTAATGAAAAACTGTTTTTT. The resulting protein is CASNDRGLNEKLFF.